This T cell receptor (beta chain) appears in the sequencing data of a study of tumor and adjacent non-tumor tissue in lung cancer. This sample's RNA came from whole unsorted tissue. The CDR3 is made up of 15 amino acids. CDR1 and CDR2 (germline): SGHAT, FQNNGV. Whole-study findings and limits: Significantly higher TCR diversity was found in tumor than normal lung.

A modified ARM-PCR protocol with three rounds of nested PCR amplified TCRbeta. In TCRdb, the multiplex PCR reads were re-called with MiXCR into one record per CDR3 protein. The data hold 110,000 or so distinct CDR3 sequences, with around 75% observed a single time. As for this clonotype: Its antigen is unidentified. Its ends do not fully match the called genes, so a read error is possible.

Sample: lung tumor tissue. The TCR comes from a woman aged 55-69 years with non-small cell lung cancer. This chain connects TRBV11-2 to TRBJ2-3; the match to TRBD1 covers 7 bases. The CDR3 region is CASSATGTATDKQYF. DNA for the CDR3: TGTGCCAGCAGCGCCACCGGGACAGCTACAGATAAGCAGTATTTT.